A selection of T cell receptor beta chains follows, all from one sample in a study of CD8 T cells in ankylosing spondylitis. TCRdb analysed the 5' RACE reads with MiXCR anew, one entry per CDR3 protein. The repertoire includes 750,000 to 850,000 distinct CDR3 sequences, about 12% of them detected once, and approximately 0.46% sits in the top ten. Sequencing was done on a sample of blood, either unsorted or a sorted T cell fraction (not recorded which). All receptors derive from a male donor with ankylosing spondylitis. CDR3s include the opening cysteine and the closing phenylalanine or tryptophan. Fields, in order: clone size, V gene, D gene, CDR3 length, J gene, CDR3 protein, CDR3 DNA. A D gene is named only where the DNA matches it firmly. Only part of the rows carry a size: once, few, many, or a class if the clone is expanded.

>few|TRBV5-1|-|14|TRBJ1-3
CASSIGHDGNTIYF
TGCGCCAGCAGCATTGGACATGATGGAAACACCATATATTTT
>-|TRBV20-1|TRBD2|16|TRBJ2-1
CSAPTSGSYSYNEQFF
TGCAGTGCTCCTACTAGCGGGAGTTATTCCTACAATGAGCAGTTCTTC
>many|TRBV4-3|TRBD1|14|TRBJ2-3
CASQIRTGTDTQYF
TGCGCCTCGCAGATTAGGACAGGGACGGATACGCAGTATTTT
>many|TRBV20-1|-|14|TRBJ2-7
CSASHGGPGHEQYF
TGCAGTGCTAGTCACGGGGGTCCCGGCCACGAGCAGTACTTC
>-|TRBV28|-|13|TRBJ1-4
CASQGGLNEKLFF
TGTGCCAGCCAGGGAGGCCTTAATGAAAAACTGTTTTTT
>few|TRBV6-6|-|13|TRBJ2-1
CASSYIASIEQFF
TGTGCCAGCAGTTACATAGCTTCCATTGAGCAGTTCTTC
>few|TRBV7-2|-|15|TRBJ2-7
CASSLGLVTSYEQYF
TGTGCCAGCAGCTTAGGTCTAGTAACGTCCTACGAGCAGTACTTC
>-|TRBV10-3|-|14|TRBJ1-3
CAIKGLLSGNTIYF
TGTGCCATCAAGGGTCTTCTCTCTGGAAACACCATATATTTT
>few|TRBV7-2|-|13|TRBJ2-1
CASSSFSMNEQFF
TGTGCCAGCAGCTCGTTCTCTATGAATGAGCAGTTCTTC
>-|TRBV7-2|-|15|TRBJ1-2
CASSPGGAGGYGYTF
TGTGCCAGCAGCCCCGGGGGGGCGGGGGGCTATGGCTACACCTTC